This TCR beta chain was sequenced for a study of T cell responses to AZD1222 COVID-19 vaccine. Points from the study as a whole: Only a handful of AZD1222 recipients, several in all, had baseline seropositivity. The donors showed a predominance of white British ancestry and of females, with possible underestimation of clonal diversity.

This clone was observed a few times. Antigen unknown. This table comes from immunoSEQ multiplex PCR, and its TCRdb copy is limited to in-frame clones, with some not included. Among 65,000 to 75,000 clones listed, about three quarters were seen once. This CDR3 region has 12 residues. Germline V lookup: CDR1 LGHDT, CDR2 YNNKEL (reference sequence). V shed 5 bases and J shed 7 bases, with 6 bases lying between them. The sequence was collected from an adult who received the AZD1222 COVID-19 vaccine. The source material was peripheral blood, sampled 28 days after the second AZD1222 dose. The chain joins TRBV3-1 (or the pseudogene TRBV3-2) to TRBJ1-6; tentative D call: TRBD1 (6 bases). The CDR3 region is CASSDRNSPLHF. CDR3 in DNA: TGTGCCAGCAGCGACAGGAATTCACCCCTCCACTTT.